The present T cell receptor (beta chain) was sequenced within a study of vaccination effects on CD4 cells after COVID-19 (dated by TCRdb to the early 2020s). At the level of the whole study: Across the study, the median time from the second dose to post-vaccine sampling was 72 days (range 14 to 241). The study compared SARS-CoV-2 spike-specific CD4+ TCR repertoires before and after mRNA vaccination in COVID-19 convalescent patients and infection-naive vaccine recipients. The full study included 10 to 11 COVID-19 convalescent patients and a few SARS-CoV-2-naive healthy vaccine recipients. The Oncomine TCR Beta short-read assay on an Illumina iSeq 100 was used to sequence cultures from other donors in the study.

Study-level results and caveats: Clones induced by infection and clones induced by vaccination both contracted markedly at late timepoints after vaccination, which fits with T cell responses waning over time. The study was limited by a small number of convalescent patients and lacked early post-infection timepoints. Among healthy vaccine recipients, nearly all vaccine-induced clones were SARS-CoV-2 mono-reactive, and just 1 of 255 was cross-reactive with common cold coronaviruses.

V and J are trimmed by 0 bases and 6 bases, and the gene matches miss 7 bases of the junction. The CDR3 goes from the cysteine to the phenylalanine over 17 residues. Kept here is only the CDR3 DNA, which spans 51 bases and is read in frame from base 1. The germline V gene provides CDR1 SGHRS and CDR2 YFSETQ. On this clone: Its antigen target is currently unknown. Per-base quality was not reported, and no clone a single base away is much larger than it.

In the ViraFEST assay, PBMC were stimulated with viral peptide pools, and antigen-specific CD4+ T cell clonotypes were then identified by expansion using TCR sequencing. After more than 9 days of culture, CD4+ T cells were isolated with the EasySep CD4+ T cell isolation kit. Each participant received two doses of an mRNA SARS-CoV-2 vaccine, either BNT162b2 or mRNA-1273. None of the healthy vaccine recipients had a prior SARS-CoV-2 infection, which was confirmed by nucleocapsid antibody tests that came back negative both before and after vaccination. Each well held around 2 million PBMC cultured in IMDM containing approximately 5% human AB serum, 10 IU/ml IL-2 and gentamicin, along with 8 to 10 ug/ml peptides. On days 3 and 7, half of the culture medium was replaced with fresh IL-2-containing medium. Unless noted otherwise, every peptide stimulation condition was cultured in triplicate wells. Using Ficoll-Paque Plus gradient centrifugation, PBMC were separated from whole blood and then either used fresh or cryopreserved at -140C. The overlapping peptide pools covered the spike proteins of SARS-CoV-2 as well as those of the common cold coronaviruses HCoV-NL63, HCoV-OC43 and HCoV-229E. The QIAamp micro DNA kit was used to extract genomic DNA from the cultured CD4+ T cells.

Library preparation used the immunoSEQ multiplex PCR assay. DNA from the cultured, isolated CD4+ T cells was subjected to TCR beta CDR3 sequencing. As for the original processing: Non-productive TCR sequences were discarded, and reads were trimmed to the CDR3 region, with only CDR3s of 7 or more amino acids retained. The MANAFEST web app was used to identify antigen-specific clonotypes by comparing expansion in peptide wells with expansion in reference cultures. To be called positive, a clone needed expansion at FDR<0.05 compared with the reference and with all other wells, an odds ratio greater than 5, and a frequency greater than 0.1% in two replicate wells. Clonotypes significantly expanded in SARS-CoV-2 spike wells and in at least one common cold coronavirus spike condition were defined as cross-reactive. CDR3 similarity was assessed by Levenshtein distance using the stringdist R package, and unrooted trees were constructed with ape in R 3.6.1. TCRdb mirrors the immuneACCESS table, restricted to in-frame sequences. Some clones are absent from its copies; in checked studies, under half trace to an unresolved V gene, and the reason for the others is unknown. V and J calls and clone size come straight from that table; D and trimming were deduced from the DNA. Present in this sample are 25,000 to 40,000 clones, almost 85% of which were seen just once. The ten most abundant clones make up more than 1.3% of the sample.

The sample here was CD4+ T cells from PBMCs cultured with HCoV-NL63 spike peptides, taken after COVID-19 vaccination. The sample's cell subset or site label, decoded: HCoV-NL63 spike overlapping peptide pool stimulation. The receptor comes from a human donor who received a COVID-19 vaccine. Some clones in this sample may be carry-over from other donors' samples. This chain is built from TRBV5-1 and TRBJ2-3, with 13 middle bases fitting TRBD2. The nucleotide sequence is TGCGCCAGCAGCTTGGCCGTCGGGACTAGCGGGGCGGATACGCAGTATTTT. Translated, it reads CASSLAVGTSGADTQYF.